Below, 18 T cell receptor beta chains from the same sample are listed, as sequenced in a study of blood T cell repertoires in COVID-19. The assay was immunoSEQ multiplex PCR, and TCRdb's table has in-frame clones only and misses some. Of some 140,000 clones listed, around 83% are singletons. Sequencing was carried out using PBMCs or T cells enriched from blood (not recorded which). The receptors stem from a man younger than 45 who had recovered from COVID-19.

The rearrangement joins TRBV28 to TRBJ2-7, with D possibly TRBD2 on 6 matching bases. V was pared by 8 bases and J by 3 bases, with 11 bases between. Germline V lookup: CDR1 MDHEN, CDR2 SYDVKM. The CDR3 covers 12 residues. The CDR3 reads CASFGRHYEQYF. The CDR3 nucleotides are TGTGCCAGCTTTGGGAGGCACTACGAGCAGTACTTC.

The J gene is TRBJ2-3, the V gene TRBV12-5, with TRBD1 as a possible D gene (5 bases). Germline CDR1 LGHNT, CDR2 FRNRAP. The V end lost 0 bases, the J end lost 0 bases, and 13 bases lay between the germline ends. This CDR3 is 17 amino acids long. The CDR3 sequence: CASGLVLKTASTDTQYF. CDR3 nucleotides: TGTGCTAGTGGTTTGGTACTGAAGACAGCTAGCACAGATACGCAGTATTTT.

This sequence joins TRBV20-1 and TRBJ1-4; 7 bases are shared with TRBD1. The CDR3 sequence is 15 residues long. From germline, CDR1 is DFQATT and CDR2 SNEGSKA (reference sequence). V shed 3 bases, J shed 4 bases, and the junction held 8 bases outside the gene matches. The CDR3 DNA sequence: TGCAGTGCTAGTGCCGGGACAGCAAATAATGAAAAACTGTTTTTT. This codes for CSASAGTANNEKLFF.

The V call is TRBV27, the J call TRBJ1-1, with D unclear. Trimming removed 3 bases at V and 5 bases at J, with 16 bases between. The V gene's germline CDR1 is MNHEY and CDR2 SMNVEV (reference sequence). The length of the CDR3 is 15 residues. The CDR3 coding sequence is TGTGCCAGCAGTTTTCGGGCGGGGAGTTTAACTGAAGCTTTCTTT. Its translation: CASSFRAGSLTEAFF.

The CDR3 sequence is CASSDRNNEKLFF. The DNA of the CDR3 is TGTGCCAGCAGTGACAGGAATAATGAAAAACTGTTTTTT. The V gene is TRBV2, the J gene TRBJ1-4; unclear D gene. V dropped 3 bases and J dropped 4 bases, with 6 bases sitting between them. This CDR3 is built from 13 residues. Germline CDR1 and CDR2: SNHLY and FYNNEI.

The chain recombines TRBV15 with TRBJ2-7; 8 bases align to TRBD1. The CDR3 has 14 residues. Germline CDR1 reads LNHNV; CDR2 reads YYDKDF (reference sequence). After removal of 9 bases from V and 0 bases from J, the junction contained 7 bases not matched to a gene. Written as DNA, the CDR3 is TGTGCCACGCGGGACAGGTCCATCTCCTACGAGCAGTACGTC. Protein: CATRDRSISYEQYV.

The V call is TRBV9, the J call TRBJ1-5, with TRBD1 matching over 7 bases. This CDR3 has 14 amino acids. The V gene end was trimmed by 3 bases and the J gene end by 4 bases; junction bases not matched to a gene: 4. Germline V lookup: CDR1 SGDLS, CDR2 YYNGEE. CDR3 region: CASSAGTDNQPQHF. The DNA for the CDR3 is TGTGCCAGCAGCGCAGGGACAGATAATCAGCCCCAGCATTTT.

This sequence joins TRBV6-5 and TRBJ2-1, with D possibly TRBD2 on 6 matching bases. Germline V gene lookup returns CDR1 MNHEY and CDR2 SVGAGI. This CDR3 has 15 residues. V was pared by 1 base and J by 0 bases, with 7 bases between. Here the CDR3 reads CASSYWRDSYNEQFF. DNA of the CDR3: TGTGCCAGCAGTTACTGGCGGGACTCCTACAATGAGCAGTTCTTC.

For the CDR3, the DNA is TGCGCCAGCAGCCAAGACGCAGGGGATCAGCCCCAGCATTTT. Translation: CASSQDAGDQPQHF. The J gene is TRBJ1-5, the V gene TRBV4-1, with TRBD1 as a possible D gene (6 bases). This CDR3 is 14 amino acids long. Trimming removed 0 bases at V and 5 bases at J, with 8 bases between. The germline CDR1 and CDR2 sequences are MGHRA and YSYEKL.

This chain uses TRBV19 with TRBJ1-1; D may be TRBD1 (5 bases). CDR3 length equals 13 residues. V lost 4 bases and J lost 4, with 10 bases in between. CDR1 is LNHDA, CDR2 SQIVND, per germline (reference sequence). CDR3 sequence: CASSTGEGTEAFF. CDR3 nucleotides: TGTGCCAGTAGTACGGGGGAGGGCACTGAAGCTTTCTTT.

With regard to this clone: The identical CDR3 is also encoded by other nucleotide sequences in the sample. The rearrangement uses TRBV5-1 and TRBJ2-5; tentatively, D is TRBD1 (6 bases). V was pared by 0 bases and J by 1 base, with 7 bases between. The CDR3 extends over 14 amino acids. Germline loops: CDR1 SGHRS, CDR2 YFSETQ. CDR3 amino acids: CASSLGGGQETQYF. CDR3 DNA sequence: TGCGCCAGCAGCTTGGGAGGGGGCCAAGAGACCCAGTACTTC.

The chain joins TRBV19 to TRBJ1-4; TRBD1 agrees at 11 bases. The germline V gene encodes CDR1 LNHDA and CDR2 SQIVND (reference sequence). The V and J ends lost 8 bases and 7 bases, in that order; junction bases with no gene match: 9. The CDR3 runs 15 residues. In DNA form, the CDR3 reads TGTGCCAGTGAGGACAGGGGGCGCCCCGGTGAAAAACTGTTTTTT. Protein sequence: CASEDRGRPGEKLFF. Using reference TRBV19 and TRBJ1-4 for the parts outside the CDR3, the full variable domain is DGGITQSPKYLFRKEGQNVTLSCEQNLNHDAMYWYRQDPGQGLRLIYYSQIVNDFQKGDIAEGYSVSREKKESFPLTVTSAQKNPTAFYLCASEDRGRPGEKLFFGSGTQLSVL.

The CDR3 nucleotides are TGTGCCAGCAGCATCACACAGGGGGCGTTGGAGACCCAGTACTTC. As protein: CASSITQGALETQYF. V is TRBV7-9 and J is TRBJ2-5; TRBD1 matches 9 bases. J lost 5 bases, V lost 5 bases, and 9 bases had no gene match. Per the germline V gene, CDR1 is SEHNR and CDR2 is FQNEAQ (reference sequence). CDR3 size: 15 residues.

The rearrangement joins TRBV10-3 to TRBJ1-2; D is undetermined. The V gene lost 3 bases and the J gene lost 4 bases, with 27 bases spanning the gap. The germline gives CDR1 ENHRY, CDR2 SYGVKD. The CDR3 runs 19 residues. CDR3: CAISDSSGSEKTNPYGYTF. In DNA form, the CDR3 reads TGTGCCATCAGTGATAGTTCCGGGAGCGAGAAAACTAACCCCTATGGCTACACCTTC.

The chain has TRBV18 and TRBJ1-1, with TRBD1 matching 9 bases. CDR3 length equals 16 residues. J was trimmed by 0 bases and V by 4 bases; bases with no gene match: 6. Looked up from germline, CDR1 is KGHSH and CDR2 is LQKENI. The CDR3 DNA is TGTGCCAGCTCACTCACCACAGGGGGCGTGAACACTGAAGCTTTCTTT. Residues: CASSLTTGGVNTEAFF.

The J gene is TRBJ1-3, the V gene TRBV3-1 (or the pseudogene TRBV3-2); the D gene is possibly TRBD1 (6 bases). V was cut by 4 bases and J by 0 bases, with 13 bases left in between. CDR1 and CDR2 from the germline V gene are LGHDT and YNNKEL (reference sequence). This CDR3 is 16 amino acids long. CDR3 amino acids: CASSPGDRSSGNTIYF. CDR3 sequence (DNA): TGTGCCAGCAGCCCAGGGGACCGGAGCTCTGGAAACACCATATATTTT.

The chain carries TRBV5-6 and TRBJ2-5, with D tentatively TRBD1 (5 bases). The CDR3 spans 17 residues. Germline lookup yields CDR1 SGHDT and CDR2 YYEEEE. The V end was cut by 4 bases, the J end by 5 bases, with 24 bases between. CDR3 region: CASSLTVSFLEKETQYF. DNA for the CDR3: TGTGCCAGCAGCCTGACAGTATCCTTTCTGGAAAAGGAGACCCAGTACTTC.

This chain uses TRBV6-6 with TRBJ1-5; D may be TRBD1 (6 bases). Germline V CDR1 and CDR2: MNHNY, SVGAGI (reference sequence). Trimming pared 11 bases from V and 3 bases from J, leaving 14 bases between. CDR3 length: 13 amino acids. The CDR3, as DNA: TGTGCCTGCCTCAGGGGCCCCAATCAGCCCCAGCATTTT. Encoded protein: CACLRGPNQPQHF.